The 9 T cell receptor beta chains below were found in one sample sequenced in a study of T cell repertoires in cytomegalovirus infection. TCRdb processed the reads anew with MiXCR; each CDR3 protein has one entry. Here the sample spans about 490,000 distinct CDR3 sequences, 26% being singletons. Material for sequencing was PBMCs. The origin of the receptors is a human donor in good health (CMV status not recorded). Some clones in this sample may be carry-over from other donors' samples.

The chain joins TRBV6-6 to TRBJ1-5, with D perhaps matching TRBD1 (6 bases). This CDR3 spans 16 amino acids. Germline V gene lookup returns CDR1 MNHNY and CDR2 SVGAGI (reference sequence). V gave up 2 bases and J gave up 7 bases, with 18 bases separating them. The DNA of the CDR3 is TGTGCCAGCAGTTACCGGGTTTTGGGGAGGGGGCAGCCCCAGCATTTT. Residues: CASSYRVLGRGQPQHF.

On this clonotype itself: A much larger clone differs from this one at a single base, so this may be a read error. The rearrangement links TRBV7-2 to TRBJ1-1, with D uncertain. Trimming took 7 bases from V and 10 from J, leaving 16 bases between them. The CDR3 consists of 12 residues. Germline CDR1 is SGHTA and CDR2 is FQGNSA. Here the CDR3 DNA reads TGTGCCAGCACATCGGCCGGCGGGCTAGCTTTCTTT. It specifies CASTSAGGLAFF.

This clonotype has only a few counts. The chain uses TRBV7-9 and TRBJ1-1; D is unclear. The germline CDR1 and CDR2 sequences are SEHNR and FQNEAQ (reference sequence). Trimming shortened V by 0 bases and J by 5 bases, and 22 bases separated the two germline ends. The CDR3 is made up of 18 amino acids. In DNA, the CDR3 is TGTGCCAGCAGCTTAGCGCTTGACGGAATATCTTTGGGGACTGAAGCTTTCTTT. It encodes CASSLALDGISLGTEAFF.

This clonotype occurred many times. The chain has TRBV7-2 and TRBJ2-1; no reliable D call. Germline V gene lookup returns CDR1 SGHTA and CDR2 FQGNSA. The CDR3 sequence is 13 residues long. The V and J ends lost 5 bases and 0 bases respectively, with 5 bases between them. The CDR3 loop is CASSMDSYNEQFF. The CDR3 bases are TGTGCCAGCAGCATGGACTCCTACAATGAGCAGTTCTTC.

This clonotype has more than one count but fewer than ten. The chain has TRBV7-9 and TRBJ2-6, with a weak D call TRBD2 (5 bases). Germline CDR1 SEHNR, CDR2 FQNEAQ (reference sequence). Deletions cut 5 bases from V and 0 bases from J, with 14 bases between. This CDR3 has 17 amino acids. The CDR3 DNA sequence: TGTGCCAGCAGCAGACTACACCGGGCCTCTGGGGCCAACGTCCTGACTTTC. It is translated as CASSRLHRASGANVLTF.

Notes on this clonotype: With a much larger clone just one base away, this may be a read error. The conserved closing phenylalanine or tryptophan is absent in this CDR3, likely reflecting a read error. The V call is TRBV7-2, the J call TRBJ1-1; D possibly corresponds to TRBD1 (5 bases). V was shortened by 3 bases and J by 6 bases, with 8 bases between the two germline ends. The CDR3 sequence is 12 residues long. CDR1 and CDR2 from the germline V gene are SGHTA and FQGNSA. In DNA, the CDR3 is TGTGCCAGCAGCTTGGTCAGGGCTGAAGCTTTCTTG. Protein: CASSLVRAEAFL.

This clonotype was counted many times. The CDR3 DNA follows: TGTGCCAGCAGCCCGGGACAGGCTGATTCAGAAAAACTGTTTTTT. It specifies CASSPGQADSEKLFF. V gene TRBV7-9 combines with J gene TRBJ1-4; 8 bases agree with TRBD1. The CDR3 has 15 amino acids. The junction had 10 bases not matched to a gene; V was cut back by 5 bases and J by 8 bases. Germline lookup yields CDR1 SEHNR and CDR2 FQNEAQ (reference sequence).

This clonotype has a handful of counts. The genes are TRBV25-1 and TRBJ2-2; the D gene could be TRBD1 or TRBD2 (5 bases each). Germline V CDR1 and CDR2: MGHDK, SYGVNS. V was trimmed by 1 base and J by 1 base, leaving 10 bases between them. The CDR3 has 16 residues. The CDR3 DNA is TGTGCCAGCAGTGAATCGGGGACGGGGAACACCGGGGAGCTGTTTTTT. It specifies CASSESGTGNTGELFF.

V and J are TRBV2 and TRBJ1-1; unclear D gene. The ends were cut back, 4 bases at V and 10 bases at J, with 16 bases in the middle. The CDR3 length is 13 residues. The germline V gene encodes CDR1 SNHLY and CDR2 FYNNEI. CDR3 sequence reads: CASSGNTVNTAFF. CDR3 DNA: TGTGCCAGCAGTGGGAACACCGTGAACACAGCTTTCTTT.